Detailed here is one T cell receptor beta chain. Its recognized antigen is unknown. Within one base of it there is no much larger clone, and no base qualities were kept. The sample belongs to a study of T cell responses to AZD1222 COVID-19 vaccine (dated by TCRdb to the early 2020s). Background for the entire study: TCR sequencing was performed for 230 to 250 trial participants, of whom approximately 200 were given two doses of AZD1222 and approximately 25 were given two doses of MenACWY control vaccine. Enrollment into the trials was organized by age into subgroups of 18-55, 56-69 and 70-plus years, and those subgroups contained approximately 160, 26 and 62 TCR-sequenced participants, respectively. General conclusions and limits of the study: The 56-69-year group was small, and its depth increase did not reach significance, likely because of low power. A significant rise in spike-specific TCR breadth and depth was observed after two AZD1222 doses relative to day 0 and relative to MenACWY recipients. Nearly half of unique spike-specific TCRs reportedly recognized epitopes outside regions mutated in the B.1.351 and B.1.1.7 variants. Vaccine-associated CD4 TCRs spanned the whole spike protein, with dominant responses in regions 160-218 and 743-854. Participants were mostly white British and included more females than males, and it was suggested by the authors that clonal diversity may have been underestimated. Because no day 14 peak-response samples were available, repertoires were characterized only after the peak T cell response. Conclusions about previously exposed vaccinees are limited because only a handful of AZD1222 recipients were SARS-CoV-2 seropositive at baseline.

V is shortened by 4 bases, J by 5 bases, and the region joining them spans 19 bases. CDR3 length: 15 amino acids, cysteine to phenylalanine. The CDR3 DNA has 45 bases and is translated from base 1. Looking up the germline V gene yields CDR1 SGHRS and CDR2 YFSETQ. Taken with the paper, the label for time point translates to: about 28 days (+/-7) after the second vaccine dose. The treatment or condition tag for this specimen amounts to: meningococcal conjugate vaccine given as trial control. The vaccinee samples were drawn from two UK trials, COV001 and COV002, one of which was a single-blind randomized controlled phase 2/3 trial testing AZD1222 (ChAdOx1 nCoV-19) in healthy adults. For TCRbeta chain sequencing, PBMC samples were collected from trial participants at day 0 and at day 28 after the second dose. The CDR3 regions of human TCRbeta chains were analyzed by immunosequencing. The paper's processing steps were these. Repertoire TCRs were checked for matches against a reference library of SARS-CoV-2-specific TCRs that had been generated using the MIRA antigen-specificity platform. Breadth was defined as the fraction of unique TCRs that were SARS-CoV-2-associated. Depth was defined as the fraction of total T cells that were SARS-CoV-2-associated. Using the MIRA data, every spike-specific TCR was mapped to the spike region that the TCR reacted to and assigned to either a CD4 or a CD8 class. Log10-transformed breadth and depth values were compared by one-way ANOVA with Sidak's multiple comparisons tests. TCRdb holds this immuneACCESS table with in-frame rearrangements only. Some clones are missing; in checked studies, unresolved V genes explain under half, and the rest has no known cause. V and J calls and clone size come straight from that table; D and trimming were deduced from the DNA. Recorded for this sample are 140,000 to 150,000 clones; roughly 90% of them occurred a single time. Together, the top ten hold roughly 5.4% of the sample.

The material sequenced was peripheral blood, taken 28 days after the second dose of the MenACWY control vaccine. This sequence was found in an adult who received the MenACWY meningococcal vaccine as a control. The V gene is TRBV5-1 and the J gene is TRBJ2-7, with the D gene too uncertain to name. The DNA is TGCGCCAGCAGCCTATATCTGGTAGGAGCTCACGAGCAGTACTTC. Protein translation: CASSLYLVGAHEQYF. The variable domain in full, with residues beyond the CDR3 obtained from the reference TRBV5-1 and TRBJ2-7 genes, is KAGVTQTPRYLIKTRGQQVTLSCSPISGHRSVSWYQQTPGQGLQFLFEYFSETQRNKGNFPGRFSGRQFSNSRSEMNVSTLELGDSALYLCASSLYLVGAHEQYFGPGTRLTVT.